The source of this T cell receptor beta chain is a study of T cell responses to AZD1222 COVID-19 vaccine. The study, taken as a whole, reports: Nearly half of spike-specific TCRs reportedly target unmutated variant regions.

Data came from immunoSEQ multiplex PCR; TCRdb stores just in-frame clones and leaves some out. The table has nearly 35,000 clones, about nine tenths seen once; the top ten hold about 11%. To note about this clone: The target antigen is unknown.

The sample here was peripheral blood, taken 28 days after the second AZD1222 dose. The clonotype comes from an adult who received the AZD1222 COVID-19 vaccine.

CDR3 residues: CASTGASPLTSFHEQYF. DNA of the CDR3: TGTGCCAGCACCGGGGCGTCTCCCCTGACTAGTTTCCACGAGCAGTACTTC. V is TRBV25-1 and J is TRBJ2-7; D perhaps matches TRBD2 (6 bases). The CDR3 runs to 17 residues. Trimming removed 7 bases from V and 5 bases from J, with 27 bases in between. Per the germline V gene, CDR1 is MGHDK and CDR2 is SYGVNS.